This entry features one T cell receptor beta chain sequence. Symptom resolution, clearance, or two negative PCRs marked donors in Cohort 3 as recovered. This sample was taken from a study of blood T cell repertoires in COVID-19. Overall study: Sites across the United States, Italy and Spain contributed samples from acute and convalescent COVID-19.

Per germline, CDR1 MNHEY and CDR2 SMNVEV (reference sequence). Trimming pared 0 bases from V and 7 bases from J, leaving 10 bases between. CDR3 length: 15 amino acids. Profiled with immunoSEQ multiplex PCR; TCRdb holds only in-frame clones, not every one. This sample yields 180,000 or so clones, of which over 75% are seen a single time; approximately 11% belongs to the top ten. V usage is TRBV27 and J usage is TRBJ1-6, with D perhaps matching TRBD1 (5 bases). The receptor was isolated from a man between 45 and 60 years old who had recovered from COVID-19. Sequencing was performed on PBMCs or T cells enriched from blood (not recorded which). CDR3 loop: CASSLSWGGNSPLHF. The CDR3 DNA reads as TGTGCCAGCAGTTTATCCTGGGGGGGGAATTCACCCCTCCACTTT.